Listed here are 5 T cell receptor beta chains from one sample, sequenced in a study of T cell repertoires in ileal Crohn's disease. This table comes from immunoSEQ multiplex PCR, and its TCRdb copy is limited to in-frame clones, with some not included. The sample lists more than 11,000 clones; approximately 90% were seen once. The specimen was ileal tissue. The receptors derive from an adult with Crohn's disease.

The chain carries TRBV7-8 and TRBJ1-2; D remains ambiguous. Trimming pared 3 bases from V and 2 bases from J, leaving 13 bases between. From germline, CDR1 is SGHVS and CDR2 FQNEAQ. This CDR3 has 15 residues. Here the CDR3 DNA reads TGTGCCAGCAGCTTTGATTCAGCGGAAAACTATGGCTACACCTTC. As protein: CASSFDSAENYGYTF.

The chain carries TRBV5-6 and TRBJ1-6, with 10 bases identical to TRBD1. V gave up 4 bases and J gave up 5 bases; unmatched junction bases: 3. This CDR3 has 15 residues. The germline V gene encodes CDR1 SGHDT and CDR2 YYEEEE. The CDR3 DNA sequence: TGTGCCAGCAGCGCGGGACAGGGGAATAATTCACCCCTCCACTTT. Its translation: CASSAGQGNNSPLHF.

The gene calls are TRBV9 and TRBJ1-1, with D unclear. V was trimmed by 1 base and J by 4 bases, leaving 11 bases between them. CDR3 length equals 14 residues. In germline, CDR1 is SGDLS, CDR2 YYNGEE. In DNA form, the CDR3 reads TGTGCCAGCAGCGTAAATAAGGGAGGCACTGAAGCTTTCTTT. Its protein product is CASSVNKGGTEAFF.

This rearrangement joins TRBV6-1 to TRBJ1-3; no reliable D call. The CDR3 is 15 residues long. V gave up 2 bases and J gave up 4 bases, with 12 bases separating them. Germline loops: CDR1 MNHNS, CDR2 SASEGT. CDR3 region: CASSERTLTGNTIYF. CDR3 DNA: TGTGCCAGCAGTGAAAGAACTTTAACCGGAAACACCATATATTTT.

CDR3 sequence reads: CASSDSGQGGTDTQYF. The DNA for the CDR3 is TGTGCCAGCAGTGACTCGGGACAGGGCGGCACAGATACGCAGTATTTT. This rearrangement joins TRBV6-4 to TRBJ2-3, with 9 bases fitting TRBD1. The CDR3 is made up of 16 amino acids. J lost 1 base, V lost 0 bases, and 2 bases had no gene match. Germline V gene data show CDR1 as MRHNA and CDR2 as SNTAGT.